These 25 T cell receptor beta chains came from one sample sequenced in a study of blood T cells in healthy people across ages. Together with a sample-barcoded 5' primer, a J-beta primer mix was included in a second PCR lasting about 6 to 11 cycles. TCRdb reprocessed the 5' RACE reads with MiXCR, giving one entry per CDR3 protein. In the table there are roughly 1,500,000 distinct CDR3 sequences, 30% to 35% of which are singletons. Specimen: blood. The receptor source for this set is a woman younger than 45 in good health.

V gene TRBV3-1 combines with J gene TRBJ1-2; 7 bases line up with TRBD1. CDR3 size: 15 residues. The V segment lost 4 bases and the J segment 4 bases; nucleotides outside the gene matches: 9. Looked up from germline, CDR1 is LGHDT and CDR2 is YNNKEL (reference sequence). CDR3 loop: CASSLAGTDAYGYTF. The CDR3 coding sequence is TGTGCCAGCAGCCTGGCCGGGACAGATGCCTATGGCTACACCTTC.

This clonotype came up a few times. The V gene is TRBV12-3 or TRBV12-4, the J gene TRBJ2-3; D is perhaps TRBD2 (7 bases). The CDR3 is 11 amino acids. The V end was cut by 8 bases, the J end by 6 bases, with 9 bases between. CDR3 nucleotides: TGTGCCAGCGGGGGGGCTGATACGCAGTATTTT. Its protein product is CASGGADTQYF.

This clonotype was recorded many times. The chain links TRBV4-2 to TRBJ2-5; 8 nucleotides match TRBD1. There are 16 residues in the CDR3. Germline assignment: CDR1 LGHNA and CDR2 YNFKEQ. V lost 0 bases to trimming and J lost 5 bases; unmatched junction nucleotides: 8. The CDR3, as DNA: TGTGCCAGCAGCCAAGAGAGTCCAGGGGGCACGGAGACCCAGTACTTC. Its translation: CASSQESPGGTETQYF.

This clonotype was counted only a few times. For the CDR3, the DNA is TGTGCCAGCAGCTTTCGGGGGGCAGGGGAGACCCAGTACTTC. As protein: CASSFRGAGETQYF. The V and J genes are TRBV5-4 and TRBJ2-5; D may be TRBD2 (7 bases). Germline V gene sequence: CDR1 SGHNT, CDR2 YYREEE (reference sequence). The CDR3 has 14 residues. The V gene lost 2 bases and the J gene lost 5 bases, with 13 bases spanning the gap.

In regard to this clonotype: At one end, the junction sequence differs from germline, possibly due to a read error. The CDR3 DNA reads TGCGCCAGCTCGCCTAGCGGGGGTTACAATAAGCAGTTCTTC. It is translated as CASSPSGGYNKQFF. This rearrangement joins TRBV5-1 to TRBJ2-1, with 10 bases aligning to TRBD2. CDR1 SGHRS and CDR2 YFSETQ come from the germline V gene. The CDR3 has 14 residues. The whole variable domain, filled in from reference TRBV5-1 and TRBJ2-1, reads KAGVTQTPRYLIKTRGQQVTLSCSPISGHRSVSWYQQTPGQGLQFLFEYFSETQRNKGNFPGRFSGRQFSNSRSEMNVSTLELGDSALYLCASSPSGGYNKQFFGPGTRLTVL.

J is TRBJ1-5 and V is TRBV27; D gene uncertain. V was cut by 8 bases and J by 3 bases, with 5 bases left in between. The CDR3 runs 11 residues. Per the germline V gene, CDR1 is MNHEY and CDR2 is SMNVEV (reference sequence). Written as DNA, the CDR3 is TGTGCCAGCCTCCACAATCAGCCCCAGCATTTT. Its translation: CASLHNQPQHF.

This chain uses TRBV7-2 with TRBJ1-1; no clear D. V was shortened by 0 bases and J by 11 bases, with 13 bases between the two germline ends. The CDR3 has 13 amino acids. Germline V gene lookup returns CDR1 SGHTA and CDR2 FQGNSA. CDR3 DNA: TGTGCCAGCAGCTTAGCTGGTGAAACCGGGGCTTTCTTT. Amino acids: CASSLAGETGAFF.

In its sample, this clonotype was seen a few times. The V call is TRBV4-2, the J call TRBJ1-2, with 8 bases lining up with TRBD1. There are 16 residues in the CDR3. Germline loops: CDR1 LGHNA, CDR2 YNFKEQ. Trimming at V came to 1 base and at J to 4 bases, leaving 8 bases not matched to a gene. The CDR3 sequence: CASSQVHTGGSYGYTF. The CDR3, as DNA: TGTGCCAGCAGCCAAGTACATACAGGGGGTAGCTATGGCTACACCTTC.

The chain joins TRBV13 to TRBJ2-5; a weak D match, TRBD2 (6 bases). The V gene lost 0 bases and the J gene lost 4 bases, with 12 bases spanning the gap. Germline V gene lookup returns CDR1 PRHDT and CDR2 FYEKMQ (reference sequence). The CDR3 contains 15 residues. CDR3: CASSLGSGSRETQYF. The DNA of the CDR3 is TGTGCCAGCAGCTTAGGTTCCGGGAGCAGAGAGACCCAGTACTTC. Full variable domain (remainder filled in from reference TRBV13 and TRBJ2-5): AAGVIQSPRHLIKEKRETATLKCYPIPRHDTVYWYQQGPGQDPQFLISFYEKMQSDKGSIPDRFSAQQFSDYHSELNMSSLELGDSALYFCASSLGSGSRETQYFGPGTRLLVL.

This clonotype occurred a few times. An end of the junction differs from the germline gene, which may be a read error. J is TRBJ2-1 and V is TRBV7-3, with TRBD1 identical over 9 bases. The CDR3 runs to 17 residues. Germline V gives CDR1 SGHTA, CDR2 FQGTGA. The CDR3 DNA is TGTACCAGCAGCCCTTCCTCGCCGGGACAGGGTCCGGGTGAGCAGTTCTTC. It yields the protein CTSSPSSPGQGPGEQFF.

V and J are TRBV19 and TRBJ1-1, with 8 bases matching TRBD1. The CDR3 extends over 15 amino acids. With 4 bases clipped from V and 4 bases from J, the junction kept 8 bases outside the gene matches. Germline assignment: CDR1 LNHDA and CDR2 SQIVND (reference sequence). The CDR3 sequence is CASSTNHDRGTEAFF. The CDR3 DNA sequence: TGTGCCAGTAGTACCAACCATGACAGGGGCACTGAAGCTTTCTTT.

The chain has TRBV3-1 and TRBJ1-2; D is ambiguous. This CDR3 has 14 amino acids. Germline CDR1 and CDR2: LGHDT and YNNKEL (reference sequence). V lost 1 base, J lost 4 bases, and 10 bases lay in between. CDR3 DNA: TGTGCCAGCAGCCAAGGGCGAGAAGGCTATGGCTACACCTTC. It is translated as CASSQGREGYGYTF.

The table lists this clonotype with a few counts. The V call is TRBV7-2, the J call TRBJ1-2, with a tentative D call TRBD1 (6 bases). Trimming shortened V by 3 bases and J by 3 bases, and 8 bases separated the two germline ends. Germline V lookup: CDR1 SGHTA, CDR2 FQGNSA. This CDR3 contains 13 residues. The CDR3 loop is CASSFYRDYGYTF. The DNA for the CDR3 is TGTGCCAGCAGCTTTTACAGGGACTATGGCTACACCTTC. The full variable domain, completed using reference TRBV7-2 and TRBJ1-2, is GAGVSQSPSNKVTEKGKDVELRCDPISGHTALYWYRQSLGQGLEFLIYFQGNSAPDKSGLPSDRFSAERTGGSVSTLTIQRTQQEDSAVYLCASSFYRDYGYTFGSGTRLTVV.

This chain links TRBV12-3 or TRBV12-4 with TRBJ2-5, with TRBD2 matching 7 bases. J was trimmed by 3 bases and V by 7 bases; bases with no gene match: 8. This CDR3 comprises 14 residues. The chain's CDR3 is CASTPAGREETQYF. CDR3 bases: TGTGCCAGCACCCCTGCGGGGAGGGAAGAGACCCAGTACTTC.

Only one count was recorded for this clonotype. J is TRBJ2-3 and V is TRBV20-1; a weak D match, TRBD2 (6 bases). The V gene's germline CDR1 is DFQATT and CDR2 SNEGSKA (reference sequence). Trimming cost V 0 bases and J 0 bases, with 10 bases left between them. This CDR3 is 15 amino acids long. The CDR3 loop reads CSARDYGTSTDTQYF. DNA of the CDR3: TGCAGTGCTAGAGATTACGGGACTAGCACAGATACGCAGTATTTT.

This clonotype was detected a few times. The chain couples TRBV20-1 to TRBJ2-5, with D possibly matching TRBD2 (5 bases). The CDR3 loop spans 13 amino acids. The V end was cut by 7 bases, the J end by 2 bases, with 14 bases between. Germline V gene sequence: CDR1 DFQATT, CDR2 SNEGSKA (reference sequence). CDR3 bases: TGCAGTGTCCCGGACTGGAAACAAGAGACCCAGTACTTC. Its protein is CSVPDWKQETQYF.

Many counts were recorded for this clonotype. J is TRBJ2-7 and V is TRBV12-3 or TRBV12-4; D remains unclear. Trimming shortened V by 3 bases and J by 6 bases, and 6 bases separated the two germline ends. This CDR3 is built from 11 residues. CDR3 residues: CASSFGREQYF. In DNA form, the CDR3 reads TGTGCCAGCAGTTTTGGCCGCGAGCAGTACTTC.

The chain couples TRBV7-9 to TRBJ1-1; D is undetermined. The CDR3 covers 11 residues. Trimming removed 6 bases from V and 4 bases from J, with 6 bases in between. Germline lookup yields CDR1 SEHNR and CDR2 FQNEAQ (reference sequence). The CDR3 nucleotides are TGTGCCAGCAGGGCGATCACTGAAGCTTTCTTT. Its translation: CASRAITEAFF.

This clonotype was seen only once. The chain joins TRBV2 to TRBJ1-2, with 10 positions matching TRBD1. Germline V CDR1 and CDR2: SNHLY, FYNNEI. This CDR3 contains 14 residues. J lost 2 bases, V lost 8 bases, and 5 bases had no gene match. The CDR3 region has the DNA TGTGCCAGCGTAGACAGGGGGCGAAACTATGGCTACACCTTC. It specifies CASVDRGRNYGYTF.

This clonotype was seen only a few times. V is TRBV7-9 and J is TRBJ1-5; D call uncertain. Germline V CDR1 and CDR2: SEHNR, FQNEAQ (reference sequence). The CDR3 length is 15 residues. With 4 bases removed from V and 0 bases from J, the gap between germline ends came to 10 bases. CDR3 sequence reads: CASSSTENSNQPQHF. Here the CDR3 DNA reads TGTGCCAGCAGCTCAACTGAGAATAGCAATCAGCCCCAGCATTTT.

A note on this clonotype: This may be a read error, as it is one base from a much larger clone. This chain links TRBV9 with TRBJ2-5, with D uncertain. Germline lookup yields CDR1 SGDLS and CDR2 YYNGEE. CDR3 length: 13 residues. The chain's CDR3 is CANSPRVQETQYF. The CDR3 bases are TGTGCCAACAGCCCCAGAGTCCAAGAGACCCAGTACTTC.

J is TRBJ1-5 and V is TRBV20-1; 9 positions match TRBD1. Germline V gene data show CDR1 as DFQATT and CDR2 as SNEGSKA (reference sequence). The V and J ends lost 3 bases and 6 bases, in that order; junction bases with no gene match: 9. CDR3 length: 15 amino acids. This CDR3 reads CSARDRGRPAQPQHF. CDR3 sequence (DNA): TGCAGTGCTAGGGACAGGGGAAGGCCCGCTCAGCCCCAGCATTTT.

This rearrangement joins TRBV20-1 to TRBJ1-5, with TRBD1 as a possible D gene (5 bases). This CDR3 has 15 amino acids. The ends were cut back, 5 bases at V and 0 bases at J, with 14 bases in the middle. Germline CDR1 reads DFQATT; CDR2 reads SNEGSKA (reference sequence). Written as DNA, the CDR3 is TGCAGTGCTCGCACCCCCAGGGATAGCAATCAGCCCCAGCATTTT. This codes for CSARTPRDSNQPQHF.

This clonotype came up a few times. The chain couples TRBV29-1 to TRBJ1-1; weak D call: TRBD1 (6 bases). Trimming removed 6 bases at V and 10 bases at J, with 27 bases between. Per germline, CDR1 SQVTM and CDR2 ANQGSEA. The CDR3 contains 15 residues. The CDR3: CSVDDSRTAEGGAFF. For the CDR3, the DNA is TGCAGCGTGGACGACAGTCGGACAGCCGAGGGGGGAGCTTTCTTT. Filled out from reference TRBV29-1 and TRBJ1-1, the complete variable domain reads SAVISQKPSRDICQRGTSLTIQCQVDSQVTMMFWYRQQPGQSLTLIATANQGSEATYESGFVIDKFPISRPNLTFSTLTVSNMSPEDSSIYLCSVDDSRTAEGGAFFGQGTRLTVV.

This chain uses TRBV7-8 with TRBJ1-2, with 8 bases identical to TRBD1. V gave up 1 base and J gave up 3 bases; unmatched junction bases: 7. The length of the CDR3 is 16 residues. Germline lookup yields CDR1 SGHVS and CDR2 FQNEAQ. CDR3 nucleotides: TGTGCCAGCAGCTTAGGTGGAACAGGGGGGTACTATGGCTACACCTTC. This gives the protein CASSLGGTGGYYGYTF.